This TCR beta chain was captured by sequencing in a study of CXCR3-negative and CXCR3-positive naive CD8 T cells. Study-level points and caveats: Relative to CXCR3-negative naive cells, CXCR3-positive naive cells had more hydrophobic TRB CDR3s.

The study made its TRB cDNA libraries by 5' RACE, adding UMI labels. TCRdb derives one entry per CDR3 protein from the 5' RACE reads, leaving out DNA. This sample's clone table lists approximately 90,000 distinct CDR3 sequences. This CDR3 is 13 amino acids long. CDR1 and CDR2 from the germline V gene are MNHNS and SASEGT. On this clonotype: As yet, its antigen is unknown.

This receptor was taken from a human donor in good health. Some clones in this sample may be carry-over from other donors' samples. This chain links TRBV6-1 with TRBJ2-2; TCRdb outputs TRBD2, but without DNA this stays unchecked. The source material was naive CXCR3+ CD8+ T cells from blood. Subset reported: CD45RO-CCR7+CD27+CD95- naive CD8+ T cells expressing CXCR3 (TNR3+). The chain's CDR3 is CASRQVLSGELFF.